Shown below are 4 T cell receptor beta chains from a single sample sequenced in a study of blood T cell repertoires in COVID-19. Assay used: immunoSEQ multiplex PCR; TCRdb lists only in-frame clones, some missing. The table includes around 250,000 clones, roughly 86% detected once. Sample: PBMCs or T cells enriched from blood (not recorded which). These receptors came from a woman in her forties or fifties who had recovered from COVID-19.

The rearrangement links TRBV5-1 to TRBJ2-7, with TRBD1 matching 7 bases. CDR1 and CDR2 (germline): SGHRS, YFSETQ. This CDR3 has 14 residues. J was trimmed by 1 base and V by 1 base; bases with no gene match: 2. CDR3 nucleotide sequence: TGCGCCAGCAGCTTGTCGACAGGGTCCTACGAGCAGTACTTC. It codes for CASSLSTGSYEQYF.

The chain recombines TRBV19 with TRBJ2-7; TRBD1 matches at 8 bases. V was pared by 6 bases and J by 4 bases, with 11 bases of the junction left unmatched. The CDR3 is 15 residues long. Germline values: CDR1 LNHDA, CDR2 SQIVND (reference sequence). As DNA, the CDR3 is TGTGCCAGTAGCCTCTCGGCAGGGGGCGCGTACGAGCAGTACTTC. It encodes CASSLSAGGAYEQYF.

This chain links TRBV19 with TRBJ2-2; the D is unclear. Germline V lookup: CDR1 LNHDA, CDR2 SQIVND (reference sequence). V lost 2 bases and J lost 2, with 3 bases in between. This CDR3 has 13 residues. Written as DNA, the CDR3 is TGTGCCAGTAGTATACTTAACACCGGGGAGCTGTTTTTT. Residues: CASSILNTGELFF.

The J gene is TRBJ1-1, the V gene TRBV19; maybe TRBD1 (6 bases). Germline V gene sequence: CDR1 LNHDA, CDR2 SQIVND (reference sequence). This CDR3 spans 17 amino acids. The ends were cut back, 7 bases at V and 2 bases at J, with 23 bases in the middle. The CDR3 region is CASTPPSTGTLNTEAFF. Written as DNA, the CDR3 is TGTGCCAGTACCCCACCCTCTACAGGGACCTTAAACACTGAAGCTTTCTTT.